A selection of T cell receptor beta chains follows, all from one sample in a study of tumor-infiltrating lymphocytes in localized non-small cell lung cancer. TCRdb's copy holds only in-frame clones and misses some; the assay was immunoSEQ multiplex PCR. The sample has some 15,000 clones, approximately 85% seen once; the top ten hold around 3.6%. Sequenced: uninvolved lung tissue not adjacent to the tumor. These receptors all come from a human donor with non-small cell lung cancer. Each CDR3 is given with its conserved first and last residue. A D gene is named only where the DNA matches it firmly. Size is omitted from some rows. Given values are once, few, many or a class for expanded clones.

cdr3_aa	cdr3_nt	clone_size	d_call	v_call	j_call
CAIRPGLAGGPNNEQFF	TGTGCCATCAGGCCAGGACTAGCGGGAGGGCCAAACAATGAGCAGTTCTTC	.	TRBD2	TRBV10-3	TRBJ2-1
CASSVVQGIGTEAFF	TGTGCCAGCAGCGTAGTACAGGGGATCGGCACTGAAGCTTTCTTT	.	TRBD1	TRBV9	TRBJ1-1
CASSSSLGDTEAFF	TGTGCCAGCAGTTCCAGCTTGGGGGACACTGAAGCTTTCTTT	.	.	TRBV28	TRBJ1-1
CASSITTYEQYF	TGTGCCAGCTCTATTACTACCTACGAGCAGTACTTC	.	.	TRBV18	TRBJ2-7
CASSLGQGRRTNEKLFF	TGCGCCAGCAGCCTGGGACAGGGGCGTCGGACTAATGAAAAACTGTTTTTT	few	TRBD1	TRBV5-1	TRBJ1-4
CASSLGTSGGGDTQYF	TGTGCCAGCAGCTTAGGGACTAGCGGGGGTGGAGATACGCAGTATTTT	once	TRBD2	TRBV11-2	TRBJ2-3
CASSPHQETQYF	TGTGCCAGCAGCCCCCACCAAGAGACCCAGTACTTC	.	.	TRBV13	TRBJ2-5
CASSPGLAGVGTGELFF	TGTGCCAGCAGCCCGGGACTAGCGGGAGTTGGCACCGGGGAGCTGTTTTTT	.	TRBD2	TRBV5-6	TRBJ2-2
CASNSAAGWVGDQPQHF	TGTGCCAGCAATTCCGCGGCAGGGTGGGTGGGTGATCAGCCCCAGCATTTT	few	.	TRBV2	TRBJ1-5
CASSLGTNQETQYF	TGCGCCAGCAGCTTGGGCACTAACCAAGAGACCCAGTACTTC	.	.	TRBV5-1	TRBJ2-5
CASEDSGLPYEQYF	TGTGCCAGCGAAGATTCCGGACTACCCTACGAGCAGTACTTC	.	.	TRBV13	TRBJ2-7
CASSQGTANEKLFF	TGTGCCAGCTCACAGGGGACAGCTAATGAAAAACTGTTTTTT	.	TRBD1	TRBV18	TRBJ1-4
CASSSGSAGETQYF	TGTGCCAGCTCCTCGGGGTCAGCGGGGGAGACCCAGTACTTC	.	TRBD2	TRBV18	TRBJ2-5
CASSPSGRLQETQYF	TGTGCCAGCAGCCCTAGCGGGAGACTCCAAGAGACCCAGTACTTC	.	TRBD2	TRBV25-1	TRBJ2-5
CASSTKGRILGGYTF	TGTGCCAGCAGTACCAAGGGACGGATTCTTGGGGGCTACACCTTC	.	.	TRBV28	TRBJ1-2
CASSDPGTGGYTF	TGTGCCAGCAGTGACCCGGGGACCGGTGGCTACACCTTC	.	.	TRBV6-1	TRBJ1-2
CASSQGTDYGYTF	TGTGCCAGCAGCCAAGGGACCGACTATGGCTACACCTTC	.	.	TRBV4-2	TRBJ1-2
CASSGGDTQYF	TGCGCCAGCAGTGGAGGAGATACGCAGTATTTT	once	.	TRBV10-2	TRBJ2-3
CASSLGTSGSVTYEQYF	TGTGCCAGCTCACTAGGGACTAGCGGGAGTGTAACCTACGAGCAGTACTTC	.	TRBD2	TRBV18	TRBJ2-7
CATTRGSYEQYF	TGTGCCACTACTAGGGGGTCCTACGAGCAGTACTTC	.	.	TRBV10-3	TRBJ2-7
CASSLEQGYEQYF	TGTGCCAGCAGCTTGGAGCAGGGATACGAGCAGTACTTC	.	.	TRBV5-4	TRBJ2-7
CSVSGTGNQPQHF	TGCAGCGTTAGCGGGACAGGGAATCAGCCCCAGCATTTT	.	TRBD1	TRBV29-1	TRBJ1-5
CASSSDNRTTNEKLFF	TGTGCCAGCAGCTCCGACAACAGGACCACTAATGAAAAACTGTTTTTT	.	.	TRBV5-4	TRBJ1-4
CASSEVWDIRVGSETQYF	TGTGCCAGCAGTGAGGTGTGGGACATAAGGGTAGGGTCTGAGACCCAGTACTTC	.	.	TRBV2	TRBJ2-5